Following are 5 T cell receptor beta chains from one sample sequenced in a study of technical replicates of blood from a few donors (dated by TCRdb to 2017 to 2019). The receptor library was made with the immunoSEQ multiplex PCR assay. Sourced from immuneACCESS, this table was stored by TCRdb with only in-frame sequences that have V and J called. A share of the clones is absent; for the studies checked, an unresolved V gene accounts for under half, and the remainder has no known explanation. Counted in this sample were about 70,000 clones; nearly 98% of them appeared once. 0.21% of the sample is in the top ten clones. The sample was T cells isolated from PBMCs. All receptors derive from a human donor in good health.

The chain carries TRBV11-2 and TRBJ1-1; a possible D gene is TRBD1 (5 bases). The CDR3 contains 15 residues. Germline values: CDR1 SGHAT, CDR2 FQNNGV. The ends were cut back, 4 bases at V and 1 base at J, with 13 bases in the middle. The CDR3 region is CASSSRGITNTEAFF. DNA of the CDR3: TGTGCCAGCAGCTCGCGGGGGATCACGAACACTGAAGCTTTCTTT.

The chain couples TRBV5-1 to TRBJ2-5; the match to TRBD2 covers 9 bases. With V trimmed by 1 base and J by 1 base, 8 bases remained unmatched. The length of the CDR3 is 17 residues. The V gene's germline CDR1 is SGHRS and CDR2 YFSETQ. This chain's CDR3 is CASSLIILAGTQETQYF. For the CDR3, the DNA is TGCGCCAGCAGCTTGATTATCCTAGCGGGGACCCAAGAGACCCAGTACTTC.

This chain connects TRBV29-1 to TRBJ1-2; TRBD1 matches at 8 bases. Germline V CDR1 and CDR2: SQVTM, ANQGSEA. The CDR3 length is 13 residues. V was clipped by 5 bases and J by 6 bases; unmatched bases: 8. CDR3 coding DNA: TGCAGCGTTAAGACAGGGGACCGGGATGGCTACACCTTC. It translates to CSVKTGDRDGYTF.

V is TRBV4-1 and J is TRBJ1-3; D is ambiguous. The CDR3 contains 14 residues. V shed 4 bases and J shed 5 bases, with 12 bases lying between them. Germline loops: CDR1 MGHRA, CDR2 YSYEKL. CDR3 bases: TGCGCCAGCAGCCGTGAGCCAGGTAGAAACACCATATATTTT. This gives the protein CASSREPGRNTIYF.

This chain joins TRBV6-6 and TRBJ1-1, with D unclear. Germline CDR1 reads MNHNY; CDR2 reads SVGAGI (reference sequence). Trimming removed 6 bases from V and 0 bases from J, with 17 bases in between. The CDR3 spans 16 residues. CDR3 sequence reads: CASSKSTGIMNTEAFF. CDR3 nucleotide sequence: TGTGCCAGCAGCAAGTCGACGGGGATCATGAACACTGAAGCTTTCTTT.